This TCR beta chain was recovered during a study of shared T cell receptors in the human thymus. Clones were sequenced by immunoSEQ multiplex PCR, and TCRdb holds only the in-frame ones, with some missing. The sample yields under 700,000 clones, about four fifths seen once. The germline V gene encodes CDR1 SQVTM and CDR2 ANQGSEA. This CDR3 is 14 amino acids long. J lost 2 bases, V lost 1 base, and 2 bases had no gene match. The same data also contributed to another study, on human thymus T cells. From that second work: Resections removed during corrective heart surgery provided the thymus tissue used. An apparent bias in V and J gene usage was seen in thymic and blood repertoires.

The chain couples TRBV29-1 to TRBJ2-5; TRBD1 aligns across 9 bases. The source material was thymocytes. This clonotype was obtained from a boy younger than two with a congenital heart defect. The CDR3 DNA reads TGCAGCGTTGAAGGCGACAGGGGGCAAGAGACCCAGTACTTC. Translation: CSVEGDRGQETQYF.